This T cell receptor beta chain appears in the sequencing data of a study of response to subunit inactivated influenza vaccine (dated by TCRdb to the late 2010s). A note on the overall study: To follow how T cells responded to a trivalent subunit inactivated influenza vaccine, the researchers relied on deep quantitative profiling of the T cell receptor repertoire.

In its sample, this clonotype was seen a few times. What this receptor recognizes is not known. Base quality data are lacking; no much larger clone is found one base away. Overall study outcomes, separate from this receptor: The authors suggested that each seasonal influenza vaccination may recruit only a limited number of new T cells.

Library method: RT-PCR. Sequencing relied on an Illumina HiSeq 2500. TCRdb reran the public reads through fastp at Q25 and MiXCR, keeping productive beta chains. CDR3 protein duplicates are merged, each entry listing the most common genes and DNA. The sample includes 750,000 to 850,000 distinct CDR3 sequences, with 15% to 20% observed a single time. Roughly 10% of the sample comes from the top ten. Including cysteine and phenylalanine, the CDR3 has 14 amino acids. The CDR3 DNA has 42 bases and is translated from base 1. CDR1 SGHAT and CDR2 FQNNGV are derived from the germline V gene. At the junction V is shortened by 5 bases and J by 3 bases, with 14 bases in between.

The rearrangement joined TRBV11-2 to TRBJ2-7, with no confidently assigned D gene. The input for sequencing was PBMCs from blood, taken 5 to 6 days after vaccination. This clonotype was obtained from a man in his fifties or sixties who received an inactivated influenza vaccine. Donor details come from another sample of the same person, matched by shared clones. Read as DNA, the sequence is TGTGCCAGCAGCCCCGTGCGCACTCTCTACGAGCAGTACTTC. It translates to CASSPVRTLYEQYF.